This TCR beta chain was recovered during a study of blood T cell repertoires in COVID-19. Libraries were prepared by immunoSEQ multiplex PCR; TCRdb keeps only in-frame clonotypes and omits some of them. The data show approximately 140,000 clones, around nine tenths seen once. V lost 1 base and J lost 8, with 23 bases in between. The CDR3 is 17 residues long. Germline V gene lookup returns CDR1 MNHEY and CDR2 SMNVEV (reference sequence). This sequence was found in a woman aged 35 to 49 with acute or convalescent COVID-19. The chain is built from TRBV27 and TRBJ1-1, with D possibly being TRBD1 (5 bases). The sequencing sample was made of peripheral blood. The CDR3 region is CASSLYGGTLTNTEAFF. CDR3 coding DNA: TGTGCCAGCAGTTTATATGGGGGGACCTTAACAAATACCGAAGCTTTCTTT.